One T cell receptor (beta chain) is described in this entry. What it binds is not known. A read error may produce the germline difference seen at one junction end. RNA and DNA were co-extracted from approximately 20-30 mg of unsorted bulk tissue. Primary liver carcinomas in the patients were surgically resected. Those patients suffered from chronic HBV infection and were treatment-naive. Germline V gene lookup returns CDR1 LGHNA and CDR2 YNFKEQ. The CDR3 has 17 amino acids. TCR beta cDNA was prepared out of 500 ng total RNA by means of a constant-region primer. Three nested multiplex PCR rounds, a slightly modified ARM-PCR method, built the TCR beta libraries. Amplification in the first two PCR rounds was performed using TRBV1-TRBV30 forward primers and a C-beta reverse primer for 10 cycles each. TCRdb called the multiplex PCR reads again in MiXCR, with one record for every CDR3 protein. The repertoire holds tens of thousands of distinct CDR3 sequences, with approximately 82% as singletons.

The sample belongs to a study of tumor-infiltrating lymphocytes in primary liver carcinoma. General observations from the study: Relative to blood, tumors carried a significantly larger fraction of the repertoire in their top 250 clones (p = 0.039). Tumor-adjacent and tumor-blood pairs overlapped less than tumor region pairs did.

The chain employs TRBV4-2 and TRBJ2-1, with D perhaps TRBD2 (6 bases). The source material was tumor-adjacent normal liver tissue. This clonotype originated in a woman aged 30 to 39 with primary liver carcinoma and hepatitis B virus infection. The chain's CDR3 is CARSQDSGSGSIDEQFF. The CDR3 nucleotides read TGTGCCAGGAGCCAAGATTCGGGTAGCGGAAGTATCGATGAGCAGTTCTTC.